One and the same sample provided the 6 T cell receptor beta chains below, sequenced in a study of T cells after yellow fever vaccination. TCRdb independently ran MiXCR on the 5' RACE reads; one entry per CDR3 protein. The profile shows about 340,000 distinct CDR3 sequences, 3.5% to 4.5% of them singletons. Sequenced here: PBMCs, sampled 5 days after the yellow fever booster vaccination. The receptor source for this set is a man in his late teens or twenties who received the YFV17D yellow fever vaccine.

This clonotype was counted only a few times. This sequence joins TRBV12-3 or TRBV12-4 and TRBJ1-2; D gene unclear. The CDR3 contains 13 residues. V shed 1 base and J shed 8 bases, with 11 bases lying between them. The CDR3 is CASSLDSTRGYTF. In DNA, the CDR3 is TGTGCCAGCAGTTTAGACAGCACGAGAGGCTACACCTTC.

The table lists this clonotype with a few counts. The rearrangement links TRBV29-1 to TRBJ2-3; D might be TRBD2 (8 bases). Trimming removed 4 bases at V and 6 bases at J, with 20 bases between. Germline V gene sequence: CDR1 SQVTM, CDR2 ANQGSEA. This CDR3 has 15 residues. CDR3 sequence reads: CSVGGTRGLRDTQYF. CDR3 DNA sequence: TGCAGCGTTGGGGGGACTAGGGGGCTTCGCGATACGCAGTATTTT.

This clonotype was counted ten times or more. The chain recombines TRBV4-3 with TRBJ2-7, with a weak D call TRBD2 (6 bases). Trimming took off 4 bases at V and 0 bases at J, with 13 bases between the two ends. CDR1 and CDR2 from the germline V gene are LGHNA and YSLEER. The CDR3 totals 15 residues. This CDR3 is CASSLRDLSSYEQYF. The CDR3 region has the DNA TGCGCCAGCAGCCTCCGGGACTTGAGCTCCTACGAGCAGTACTTC.

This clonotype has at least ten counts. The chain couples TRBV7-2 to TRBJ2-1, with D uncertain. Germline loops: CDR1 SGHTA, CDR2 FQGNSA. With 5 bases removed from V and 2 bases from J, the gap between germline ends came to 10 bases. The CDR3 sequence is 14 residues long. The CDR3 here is CASSVGGAYNEQFF. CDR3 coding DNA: TGTGCCAGCAGCGTGGGTGGCGCCTACAATGAGCAGTTCTTC. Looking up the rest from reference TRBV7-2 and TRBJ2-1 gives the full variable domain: GAGVSQSPSNKVTEKGKDVELRCDPISGHTALYWYRQSLGQGLEFLIYFQGNSAPDKSGLPSDRFSAERTGGSVSTLTIQRTQQEDSAVYLCASSVGGAYNEQFFGPGTRLTVL.

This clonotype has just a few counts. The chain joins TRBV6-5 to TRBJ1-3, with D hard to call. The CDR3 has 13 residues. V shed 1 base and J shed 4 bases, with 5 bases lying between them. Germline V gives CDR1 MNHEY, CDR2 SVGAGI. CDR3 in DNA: TGTGCCAGCAGTTACTTGGGCGGAAACACCATATATTTT. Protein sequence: CASSYLGGNTIYF.

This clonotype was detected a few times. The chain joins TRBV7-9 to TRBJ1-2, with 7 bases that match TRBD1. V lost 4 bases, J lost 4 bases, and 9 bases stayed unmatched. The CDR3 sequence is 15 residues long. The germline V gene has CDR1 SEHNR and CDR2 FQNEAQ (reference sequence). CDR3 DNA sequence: TGTGCCAGCAGCTATTCTCCGGACAGGAGCTATGGCTACACCTTC. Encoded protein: CASSYSPDRSYGYTF.